One and the same sample provided the 13 T cell receptor beta chains below, sequenced in a study of Graves' ophthalmopathy and Graves' hyperthyroidism. Scientists amplified the TCR beta CDR3 regions from RNA transcripts. HTBI primers were employed in first-round RT-PCR, then a second-round multiplex PCR followed. One entry per CDR3 protein, called by TCRdb with MiXCR from the multiplex PCR reads. This sample yields roughly 600,000 distinct CDR3 sequences, of which 35% to 45% are seen a single time; approximately 4.1% belongs to the top ten. Specimen: peripheral blood or thyroid tissue (not recorded which). All receptors derive from an adult man with Graves' hyperthyroidism.

There are many counts of this clonotype. The chain employs TRBV13 and TRBJ2-7, with TRBD1 identical over 7 bases. The length of the CDR3 is 15 residues. Trimming at V came to 4 bases and at J to 2 bases, leaving 8 bases not matched to a gene. CDR1 and CDR2 from the germline V gene are PRHDT and FYEKMQ (reference sequence). The CDR3 coding sequence is TGTGCCAGCAGCTCGACAGGGAGTCACCCCTACGAGCAGTACTTC. It yields the protein CASSSTGSHPYEQYF.

This clonotype turned up a few times. The chain is built from TRBV6-1 and TRBJ1-2; D unresolved. V was cut by 8 bases and J by 6 bases, with 13 bases left in between. The CDR3 contains 12 residues. Per germline, CDR1 MNHNS and CDR2 SASEGT. The CDR3 DNA is TGTGCCAGCTTAACGGCCCAGAATGGCTACACCTTC. Its translation is CASLTAQNGYTF.

The chain combines TRBV12-3 or TRBV12-4 with TRBJ2-1; 7 nucleotides match TRBD2. J gave up 2 bases and V 1 base, and 2 bases lay outside the gene matches. This CDR3 has 15 residues. Here the CDR3 DNA reads TGTGCCAGCAGTTTAGGTGGGAGGGCCTACAATGAGCAGTTCTTC. Its protein product is CASSLGGRAYNEQFF.

The sample holds many counts of this clonotype. V usage is TRBV5-1 and J usage is TRBJ2-5; TRBD2 aligns across 7 bases. The length of the CDR3 is 16 residues. Germline V gives CDR1 SGHRS, CDR2 YFSETQ. Trimming cost V 4 bases and J 0 bases; bases outside gene matches: 9. CDR3 bases: TGCGCCAGCAGCGTCACAGCGGGGACGTACCAAGAGACCCAGTACTTC. Protein sequence: CASSVTAGTYQETQYF.

CDR3 amino acids: CSVHRGQGANVLTF. CDR3 coding DNA: TGCAGCGTTCACAGGGGACAGGGGGCCAACGTCCTGACTTTC. The rearrangement joins TRBV29-1 to TRBJ2-6, with 7 positions matching TRBD1. Germline CDR1 reads SQVTM; CDR2 reads ANQGSEA. This CDR3 is built from 14 residues. Trimming cost V 5 bases and J 4 bases; bases outside gene matches: 5.

This clonotype has only a few counts. This sequence joins TRBV5-4 and TRBJ2-7; 10 nucleotides align to TRBD2. From germline, CDR1 is SGHNT and CDR2 YYREEE (reference sequence). With 0 bases clipped from V and 5 bases from J, the junction kept 11 bases outside the gene matches. This CDR3 has 17 amino acids. CDR3 sequence reads: CASSLASGSMGGDEQYF. The CDR3 DNA reads as TGTGCCAGCAGCTTGGCTAGCGGGAGTATGGGCGGCGACGAGCAGTACTTC.

The chain couples TRBV20-1 to TRBJ2-7; 14 bases agree with TRBD2. The J call is uncertain, as TRBJ2-1 better fits the DNA end. Germline CDR1 is DFQATT and CDR2 is SNEGSKA (reference sequence). This CDR3 is built from 16 residues. The CDR3 coding sequence is TGCAGTGCTAAAAGACTAGCGGGGGGGCCACAGAATGAGCAGTTCTTC. It translates to CSAKRLAGGPQNEQFF.

Many counts were recorded for this clonotype. The rearrangement links TRBV5-1 to TRBJ2-5; D may be TRBD2 (5 bases). The CDR3 contains 13 residues. The germline V gene has CDR1 SGHRS and CDR2 YFSETQ. The germline V and J ends were trimmed by 7 bases and 3 bases, with 13 bases remaining between them. The CDR3 DNA is TGCGCCAGCGGTCCTCGGCGGGAAGAGACCCAGTACTTC. Translated: CASGPRREETQYF.

This chain connects TRBV29-1 to TRBJ1-2, with D unresolved. Deletions cut 2 bases from V and 9 bases from J, with 16 bases between. The CDR3 consists of 13 residues. Per the germline V gene, CDR1 is SQVTM and CDR2 is ANQGSEA. This CDR3 reads CSVELAVVMSYTF. Written as DNA, the CDR3 is TGCAGCGTTGAACTAGCGGTCGTAATGAGCTACACCTTC. The variable domain in full, with the rest retrieved from reference TRBV29-1 and TRBJ1-2, is SAVISQKPSRDICQRGTSLTIQCQVDSQVTMMFWYRQQPGQSLTLIATANQGSEATYESGFVIDKFPISRPNLTFSTLTVSNMSPEDSSIYLCSVELAVVMSYTFGSGTRLTVV.

The J gene is TRBJ2-5, the V gene TRBV6-1; TRBD1 might be the D (5 bases). V lost 6 bases, J lost 5 bases, and 16 bases lay in between. This CDR3 contains 14 residues. CDR1 and CDR2 from the germline V gene are MNHNS and SASEGT. The DNA of the CDR3 is TGTGCCAGCAGATTAGGACATCCCGGGGAGACCCAGTACTTC. Its translation is CASRLGHPGETQYF.

Regarding this clonotype: Since a much larger clone is just one base distant, this may be a read error. This chain joins TRBV12-3 or TRBV12-4 and TRBJ1-3; D not resolved. The CDR3 is 12 residues long. CDR3: CASSERRNTIHF. DNA of the CDR3: TGTGCCAGCAGCGAAAGGAGAAACACCATACATTTT.

In regard to this clonotype: This may arise from a read error, as a much more abundant clone is one base away. V is TRBV6-6 and J is TRBJ1-1; D remains unclear. The germline gives CDR1 MNHNY, CDR2 SVGAGI (reference sequence). Trimming took 7 bases from V and 4 from J, leaving 28 bases between them. CDR3 length: 18 residues. CDR3 DNA: TGTGCCAGCACCCGAACTCACGCCTATGAAGTAAAGGGCACTGAAGCTTTCTTT. Its translation: CASTRTHAYEVKGTEAFF.

The chain is built from TRBV5-4 and TRBJ2-7; 12 nucleotides align to TRBD2. Per germline, CDR1 SGHNT and CDR2 YYREEE (reference sequence). The V and J ends lost 0 bases and 2 bases, in that order; junction bases with no gene match: 12. The CDR3 runs to 19 residues. The CDR3 region has the DNA TGTGCCAGCAGCTTGGGGGGAACTATTCCTAGCGGGAGGGCCTACGAGCAGTACTTC. Translation: CASSLGGTIPSGRAYEQYF.